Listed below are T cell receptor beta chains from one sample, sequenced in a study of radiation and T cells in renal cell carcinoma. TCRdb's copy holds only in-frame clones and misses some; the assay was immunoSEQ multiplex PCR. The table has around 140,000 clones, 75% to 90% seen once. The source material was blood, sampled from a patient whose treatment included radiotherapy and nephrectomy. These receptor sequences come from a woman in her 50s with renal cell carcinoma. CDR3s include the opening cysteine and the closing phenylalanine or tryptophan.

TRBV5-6,CASSLAWTGRGGYTF
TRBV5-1,CASSQGRNEQFF
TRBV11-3,CASSRRANTEAFF
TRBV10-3,CAIGLLGNQPQHF
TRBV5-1,CASSFRVGDSQHF
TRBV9,CASSVEAGYNSPLHF
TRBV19,CASSLDRISGNTIYF
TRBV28,CASSLNRYTEAFF
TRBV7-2,CASSSAQGRNSYEQYF
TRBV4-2,CASSPRLAGGSGDTQYF
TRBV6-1,CASSEDIAGGRIGETQYF
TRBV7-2,CASSFGSSVADTQYF
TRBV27,CASSRGERSYEQYF
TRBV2,CASRVTETQETQYF
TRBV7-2,CASSTGHAKFNEQYF
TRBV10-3,CASRVRESSYNSPLHF
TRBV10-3,CAISDEGSEAFF
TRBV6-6,CASSPGQSNYGYTF
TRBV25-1,CASSEYTVNTEAFF
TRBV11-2,CAVRDSGDSGANVLTF
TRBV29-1,CSVEGEGMDYGYTF
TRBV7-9,CASSLNLADTQYF
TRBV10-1,CASNNDLLQETQYF
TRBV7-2,CASSLIASSGSGYEQYF
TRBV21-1,CASSEILSNQPQHF
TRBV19,CASSIAGSNQPQHF
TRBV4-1,CASSWGTGRNTGELFF
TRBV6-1,CASTQEVSRQPQHF
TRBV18,CASSPRDRGRVYF
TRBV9,CASSSQGTSGGVITDTQYF
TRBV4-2,CASSPEGGRSTGELFF
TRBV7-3,CASSLTGNTEAFF